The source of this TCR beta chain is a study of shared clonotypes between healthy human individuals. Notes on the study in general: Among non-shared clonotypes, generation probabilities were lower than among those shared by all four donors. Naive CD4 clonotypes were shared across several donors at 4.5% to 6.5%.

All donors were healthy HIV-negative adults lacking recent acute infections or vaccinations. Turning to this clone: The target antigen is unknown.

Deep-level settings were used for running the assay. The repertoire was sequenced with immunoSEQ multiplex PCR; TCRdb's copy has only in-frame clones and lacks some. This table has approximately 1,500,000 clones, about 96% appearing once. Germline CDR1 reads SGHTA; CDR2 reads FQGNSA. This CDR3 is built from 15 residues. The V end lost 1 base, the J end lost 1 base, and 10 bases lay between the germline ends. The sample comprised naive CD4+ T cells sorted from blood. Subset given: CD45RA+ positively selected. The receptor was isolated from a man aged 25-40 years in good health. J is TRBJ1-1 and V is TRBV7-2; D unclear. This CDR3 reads CASSLVGVWNTEAFF. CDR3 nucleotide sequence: TGTGCCAGCAGCTTAGTTGGGGTTTGGAACACTGAAGCTTTCTTT. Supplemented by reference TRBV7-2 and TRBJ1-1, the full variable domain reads GAGVSQSPSNKVTEKGKDVELRCDPISGHTALYWYRQSLGQGLEFLIYFQGNSAPDKSGLPSDRFSAERTGGSVSTLTIQRTQQEDSAVYLCASSLVGVWNTEAFFGQGTRLTVV.